This T cell receptor (beta chain) originates from a study of T-cell memory formation after mild COVID-19. Study-wide background: TCR clusters mostly belonged to single donors.

This clonotype appeared a few times. The antigen is undetermined. TCRdb re-analysed the 5' RACE reads in MiXCR, keeping a single row per CDR3 protein. The table has about 500,000 distinct CDR3 sequences, around 20% seen once; the top ten hold roughly an eighth. The germline CDR1 and CDR2 sequences are DFQATT and SNEGSKA (reference sequence). The CDR3 totals 15 residues. V gave up 5 bases and J gave up 5 bases, with 19 bases separating them. Study results and caveats: Detection of some responders pre-infection suggested pre-existing cross-reactive memory T cells participated. Clones that contracted from day 15 to 85 were balanced CD4/CD8, while later expanders leaned CD4+. Second-wave clones with a day 37 peak had unconfirmed SARS-CoV-2 specificity.

The V gene is TRBV20-1, the J gene TRBJ2-1; a possible D gene is TRBD2 (6 bases). Sequenced: PBMCs or a T cell subset sorted from them (not recorded which). This TCR derives from an adult woman who had mild COVID-19 (a few samples of this study predate the infection). Cell type and time point are not known. The DNA for the CDR3 is TGCAGTGCTTTACCTTTGCGGGGTTCAGACAATGAGCAGTTCTTC. Protein sequence: CSALPLRGSDNEQFF.